The entry that follows covers one TCR beta chain sequence. Its antigen remains unknown. Germline loops: CDR1 MDHEN, CDR2 SYDVKM. The germline V and J ends were trimmed by 6 bases and 4 bases, with 12 bases remaining between them. The CDR3 totals 13 residues. This entry is derived from a study of OX40 agonist ivuxolimab in advanced cancers. Study-level results: At 0.1 to 3.0 mg/kg, CD4+ and CD8+ blood T cells expanded clonally by week 6. Patients who responded partially at 0.1-3.0 mg/kg showed clonal expansion ranking among the lowest.

Clones were sequenced by immunoSEQ multiplex PCR, and TCRdb holds only the in-frame ones, with some missing. This table holds under 90,000 clones, roughly 90% found once. Autoimmune disease history or systemic immunosuppression excluded patients. The input for sequencing was CD4+ or CD8+ T cells sorted from blood, taken in a trial of the OX40 agonist ivuxolimab. The source of this sequence is an adult with an advanced solid tumor such as melanoma, head and neck, liver or kidney cancer. The rearrangement joins TRBV28 to TRBJ1-2; D may be TRBD1 (5 bases). CDR3 sequence: CASRGTLGYGYTF. The DNA for the CDR3 is TGTGCCAGCAGGGGGACCTTGGGCTATGGCTACACCTTC.